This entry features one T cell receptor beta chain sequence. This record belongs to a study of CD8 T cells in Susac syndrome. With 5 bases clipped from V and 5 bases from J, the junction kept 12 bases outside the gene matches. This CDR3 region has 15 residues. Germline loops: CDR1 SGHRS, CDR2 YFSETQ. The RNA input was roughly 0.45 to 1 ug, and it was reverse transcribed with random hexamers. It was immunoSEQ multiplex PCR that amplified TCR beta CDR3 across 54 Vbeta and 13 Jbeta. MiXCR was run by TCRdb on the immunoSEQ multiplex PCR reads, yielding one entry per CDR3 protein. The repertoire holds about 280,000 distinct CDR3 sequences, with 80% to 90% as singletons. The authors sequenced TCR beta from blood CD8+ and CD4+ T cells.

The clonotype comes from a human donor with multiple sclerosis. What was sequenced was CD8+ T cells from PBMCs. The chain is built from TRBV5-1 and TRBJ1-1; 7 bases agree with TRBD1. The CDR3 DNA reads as TGCGCCAGCAGGGCTCCTACAGGGGTTGAAACTGAAGCTTTCTTT. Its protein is CASRAPTGVETEAFF.